These T cell receptor beta chains were read from a single sample in a study of cytomegalovirus exposure and HLA in healthy donors. Libraries were prepared by immunoSEQ multiplex PCR; TCRdb keeps only in-frame clonotypes and omits some of them. The data show about 100,000 clones, approximately 76% seen once. Sequencing was done on a sample of PBMCs. Source of these receptors: a man younger than 30 in good health and CMV-seronegative. The CDR3 runs from the conserved cysteine through the conserved F or W. Each record gives: V gene, D gene, clone size, J gene, CDR3 protein, CDR3 DNA. A D gene is named only where the DNA matches it firmly. A row's size may be missing; if present it is once, few, many or a size class.

V gene: TRBV7-9
D gene: -
clone size: few
J gene: TRBJ2-7
CDR3 protein: CFSKEKTAYEQYF
CDR3 DNA: TGTTTTAGCAAGGAGAAGACGGCATACGAGCAGTACTTC

V gene: TRBV5-1
D gene: -
clone size: -
J gene: TRBJ1-1
CDR3 protein: CASSPVTGTEAFF
CDR3 DNA: TGCGCCAGCAGCCCGGTCACAGGCACTGAAGCTTTCTTT

V gene: TRBV6-5
D gene: -
clone size: -
J gene: TRBJ2-5
CDR3 protein: CASTEPTGGTQYF
CDR3 DNA: TGTGCCAGCACCGAACCAACGGGTGGGACCCAGTACTTC

V gene: TRBV7-8
D gene: -
clone size: few
J gene: TRBJ2-1
CDR3 protein: CASSYRDRGSGLAGIYEQFF
CDR3 DNA: TGTGCCAGCAGCTACCGGGACAGGGGCTCGGGGCTAGCGGGGATATATGAGCAGTTCTTC

V gene: TRBV27
D gene: -
clone size: few
J gene: TRBJ1-5
CDR3 protein: CASSLFRSNQPQHF
CDR3 DNA: TGTGCCAGCAGTTTATTCCGGAGCAATCAGCCCCAGCATTTT

V gene: TRBV5-1
D gene: -
clone size: -
J gene: TRBJ2-7
CDR3 protein: CASRLQGGMMLYEQYF
CDR3 DNA: TGCGCCAGCAGATTACAGGGCGGTATGATGTTATACGAGCAGTACTTC

V gene: TRBV5-1
D gene: -
clone size: -
J gene: TRBJ2-7
CDR3 protein: CASSQTGPYEQYF
CDR3 DNA: TGCGCCAGCAGCCAAACAGGCCCCTACGAGCAGTACTTC

V gene: TRBV6-6
D gene: TRBD1
clone size: -
J gene: TRBJ1-2
CDR3 protein: CASSYSGDSYYGYTF
CDR3 DNA: TGTGCCAGCAGTTACTCGGGGGACAGCTACTATGGCTACACCTTC

V gene: TRBV28
D gene: -
clone size: -
J gene: TRBJ2-7
CDR3 protein: CASSLAYEQYF
CDR3 DNA: TGTGCCAGCAGTTTAGCCTACGAGCAGTACTTC

V gene: TRBV27
D gene: -
clone size: -
J gene: TRBJ1-4
CDR3 protein: CASSFGGAGEKLFF
CDR3 DNA: TGTGCCAGCAGTTTCGGGGGGGCGGGTGAAAAACTGTTTTTT

V gene: TRBV4-2
D gene: -
clone size: -
J gene: TRBJ2-1
CDR3 protein: CASSLSSGASTPSEQFF
CDR3 DNA: TGTGCCAGCAGCCTCTCATCTGGGGCTTCGACCCCCAGTGAGCAGTTCTTC

V gene: TRBV5-5
D gene: -
clone size: -
J gene: TRBJ1-1
CDR3 protein: CASSVRTGGTEAFF
CDR3 DNA: TGTGCCAGCAGCGTCCGTACGGGGGGCACTGAAGCTTTCTTT

V gene: TRBV10-2
D gene: TRBD2
clone size: -
J gene: TRBJ2-3
CDR3 protein: CASSGAPWARGGPDTQYF
CDR3 DNA: TGCGCCAGCAGTGGAGCCCCGTGGGCGCGGGGGGGTCCAGATACGCAGTATTTT

V gene: TRBV29-1
D gene: -
clone size: -
J gene: TRBJ2-2
CDR3 protein: CSVRVPLDSGELFF
CDR3 DNA: TGCAGCGTTCGAGTTCCATTGGACAGCGGGGAGCTGTTTTTT

V gene: TRBV28
D gene: TRBD1
clone size: -
J gene: TRBJ1-2
CDR3 protein: CASSKGGNGYTF
CDR3 DNA: TGTGCCAGCAGTAAAGGGGGCAATGGCTACACCTTC

V gene: TRBV9
D gene: TRBD2
clone size: once
J gene: TRBJ2-5
CDR3 protein: CASSAGLAGGLDVETQYF
CDR3 DNA: TGTGCCAGCAGCGCAGGACTAGCGGGGGGACTCGACGTAGAGACCCAGTACTTC

V gene: TRBV19
D gene: -
clone size: -
J gene: TRBJ2-2
CDR3 protein: CASSLTGESTGELFF
CDR3 DNA: TGTGCCAGTAGTCTGACAGGCGAAAGCACCGGGGAGCTGTTTTTT

V gene: TRBV9
D gene: -
clone size: -
J gene: TRBJ2-1
CDR3 protein: CASSVGTGSYNEQFF
CDR3 DNA: TGTGCCAGCAGCGTGGGGACTGGCTCCTACAATGAGCAGTTCTTC

V gene: TRBV18
D gene: TRBD1
clone size: -
J gene: TRBJ1-2
CDR3 protein: CASSPRTGATPYGYTF
CDR3 DNA: TGTGCCAGCTCACCGAGAACAGGGGCCACCCCCTATGGCTACACCTTC

V gene: TRBV6-1
D gene: -
clone size: -
J gene: TRBJ2-3
CDR3 protein: CASSELADTQYF
CDR3 DNA: TGTGCCAGCAGTGAACTCGCAGATACGCAGTATTTT

V gene: TRBV9
D gene: -
clone size: -
J gene: TRBJ1-3
CDR3 protein: CASSVGGGTRNTIYF
CDR3 DNA: TGTGCCAGCAGCGTAGGGGGAGGTACGCGAAACACCATATATTTT

V gene: TRBV10-3
D gene: TRBD1
clone size: -
J gene: TRBJ2-2
CDR3 protein: CAISATGETGELFF
CDR3 DNA: TGTGCCATCAGTGCCACAGGGGAAACCGGGGAGCTGTTTTTT

V gene: TRBV7-3
D gene: -
clone size: -
J gene: TRBJ2-1
CDR3 protein: CASSLYSYNEQFF
CDR3 DNA: TGTGCCAGCAGCTTATACTCCTACAATGAGCAGTTCTTC

V gene: TRBV7-8
D gene: -
clone size: few
J gene: TRBJ1-2
CDR3 protein: CASSLEAAQGYGYTF
CDR3 DNA: TGTGCCAGCAGCTTAGAGGCAGCCCAGGGCTATGGCTACACCTTC

V gene: TRBV28
D gene: TRBD2
clone size: -
J gene: TRBJ2-3
CDR3 protein: CASATSGTSTDTQYF
CDR3 DNA: TGTGCCAGCGCGACTAGCGGTACTAGCACAGATACGCAGTATTTT

V gene: TRBV5-4
D gene: TRBD2
clone size: -
J gene: TRBJ2-5
CDR3 protein: CASSKLTSGGETQYF
CDR3 DNA: TGTGCCAGCAGCAAGTTAACTAGCGGGGGAGAGACCCAGTACTTC

V gene: TRBV7-9
D gene: TRBD2
clone size: -
J gene: TRBJ2-5
CDR3 protein: CASTPGGETQYF
CDR3 DNA: TGTGCCAGCACCCCGGGGGGGGAGACCCAGTACTTC

V gene: TRBV2
D gene: TRBD1
clone size: -
J gene: TRBJ2-7
CDR3 protein: CASRPPGQGLYEQYF
CDR3 DNA: TGTGCCAGCAGACCTCCGGGACAGGGTTTATACGAGCAGTACTTC

V gene: TRBV6-4
D gene: TRBD2
clone size: -
J gene: TRBJ2-1
CDR3 protein: CASSDSAGDYNEQFF
CDR3 DNA: TGTGCCAGCAGTGACTCGGCGGGAGATTACAATGAGCAGTTCTTC

V gene: TRBV6-1
D gene: TRBD2
clone size: -
J gene: TRBJ2-5
CDR3 protein: CASKTSGKETQYF
CDR3 DNA: TGTGCCAGCAAGACTAGCGGGAAGGAGACCCAGTACTTC

V gene: TRBV15
D gene: TRBD1
clone size: -
J gene: TRBJ2-7
CDR3 protein: CATSRDRQGYEQYF
CDR3 DNA: TGTGCCACCAGCAGAGATCGACAGGGCTACGAGCAGTACTTC

V gene: TRBV10-3
D gene: -
clone size: -
J gene: TRBJ2-3
CDR3 protein: CATGRRRGTFNTTDTQYF
CDR3 DNA: TGTGCCACCGGGCGGCGCCGGGGTACCTTTAATACCACAGATACGCAGTATTTT

V gene: TRBV5-1
D gene: -
clone size: -
J gene: TRBJ2-3
CDR3 protein: CASSLNFRVSADTQYF
CDR3 DNA: TGCGCCAGCAGCTTGAATTTCAGGGTTTCGGCAGATACGCAGTATTTT

V gene: TRBV5-4
D gene: TRBD2
clone size: -
J gene: TRBJ2-7
CDR3 protein: CASSLRASGRSYEQYF
CDR3 DNA: TGTGCCAGCAGCTTGCGGGCTAGCGGCCGCTCCTACGAGCAGTACTTC

V gene: TRBV15
D gene: TRBD2
clone size: -
J gene: TRBJ2-1
CDR3 protein: CATSRSGGRGASFF
CDR3 DNA: TGTGCCACCAGCCGAAGCGGGGGGCGCGGGGCCTCCTTCTTC

V gene: TRBV27
D gene: TRBD2
clone size: few
J gene: TRBJ2-1
CDR3 protein: CASNLGGLAGNEQFF
CDR3 DNA: TGTGCCAGCAACTTGGGGGGACTAGCGGGGAACGAGCAGTTCTTC

V gene: TRBV7-8
D gene: -
clone size: -
J gene: TRBJ1-1
CDR3 protein: CASSLTWASEAFF
CDR3 DNA: TGTGCCAGCAGCTTAACTTGGGCCAGCGAAGCTTTCTTT

V gene: TRBV6-5
D gene: -
clone size: -
J gene: TRBJ1-2
CDR3 protein: CASSFQGYGYTF
CDR3 DNA: TGTGCCAGCAGTTTCCAGGGCTATGGCTACACCTTC

V gene: TRBV20-1
D gene: -
clone size: -
J gene: TRBJ2-1
CDR3 protein: CSARGYNEQFF
CDR3 DNA: TGCAGTGCTCGGGGCTACAATGAGCAGTTCTTC

V gene: TRBV2
D gene: TRBD1
clone size: -
J gene: TRBJ1-5
CDR3 protein: CASSGTGDQPQHF
CDR3 DNA: TGTGCCAGCAGTGGTACAGGGGATCAGCCCCAGCATTTT

V gene: TRBV6-1
D gene: TRBD1
clone size: many
J gene: TRBJ2-6
CDR3 protein: CASNRQGTGANVLTF
CDR3 DNA: TGTGCCAGCAACAGACAGGGGACTGGGGCCAACGTCCTGACTTTC

V gene: TRBV5-4
D gene: -
clone size: once
J gene: TRBJ2-2
CDR3 protein: CASSLSPSSTGELFF
CDR3 DNA: TGTGCCAGCAGCTTGAGTCCTAGCTCGACCGGGGAGCTGTTTTTT

V gene: TRBV25-1
D gene: -
clone size: -
J gene: TRBJ1-6
CDR3 protein: CASSGGRALHF
CDR3 DNA: TGTGCCAGCAGTGGCGGGCGAGCCCTCCACTTT

V gene: TRBV29-1
D gene: TRBD2
clone size: -
J gene: TRBJ2-1
CDR3 protein: CSAVGLAGGYNEQFF
CDR3 DNA: TGCAGCGCCGTGGGACTAGCGGGGGGATACAATGAGCAGTTCTTC

V gene: TRBV9
D gene: -
clone size: -
J gene: TRBJ2-5
CDR3 protein: CASSVVPDQETQYF
CDR3 DNA: TGTGCCAGCAGCGTAGTCCCAGACCAAGAGACCCAGTACTTC

V gene: TRBV19
D gene: -
clone size: once
J gene: TRBJ2-2
CDR3 protein: CASNRGTLGIGTGELFF
CDR3 DNA: TGTGCCAGTAATCGAGGGACACTTGGCATCGGGACCGGGGAGCTGTTTTTT

V gene: TRBV27
D gene: -
clone size: -
J gene: TRBJ2-5
CDR3 protein: CASSDPGETQYF
CDR3 DNA: TGTGCCAGCAGCGACCCAGGGGAGACCCAGTACTTC

V gene: TRBV10-3
D gene: -
clone size: -
J gene: TRBJ1-1
CDR3 protein: CAISNGGATEAFF
CDR3 DNA: TGTGCCATCAGCAATGGAGGGGCCACTGAAGCTTTCTTT

V gene: TRBV2
D gene: TRBD1
clone size: -
J gene: TRBJ1-4
CDR3 protein: CASDRGGRATNEKLFF
CDR3 DNA: TGTGCCAGCGACAGGGGCGGACGTGCAACTAATGAAAAACTGTTTTTT